The sequence of this T cell receptor beta chain was determined in a study of T cell responses to AZD1222 COVID-19 vaccine. Study outcomes and limitations: Unmutated regions of variants are reportedly targeted by nearly half of spike-specific TCRs. The sample set comprised mostly white British donors with more females, and clonal diversity was possibly underestimated. At baseline, seropositivity was found in only 5 to 7 AZD1222 recipients. Across the whole spike, CD4 TCRs peaked at regions 160-218 and 743-854.

Measured with immunoSEQ multiplex PCR; TCRdb has only the in-frame clones, and not every one. The table lists approximately 190,000 clones, approximately 93% of them singletons, with 0.9% to 1.1% in the top ten. CDR3 length equals 14 residues. CDR1 and CDR2 (germline): MNHEY, SVGEGT. V shed 4 bases, J shed 0 bases, and the junction held 0 bases outside the gene matches. Of note for this clone: Its antigen is unidentified.

Sequenced here: peripheral blood, sampled 28 days after the second AZD1222 dose. The TCR comes from an adult who received the AZD1222 COVID-19 vaccine. The chain has TRBV6-2 or TRBV6-3 and TRBJ1-1, with 9 bases lining up with TRBD1. In DNA, the CDR3 is TGTGCCAGCAGTTGGACAGGGGTGAACACTGAAGCTTTCTTT. As protein: CASSWTGVNTEAFF.